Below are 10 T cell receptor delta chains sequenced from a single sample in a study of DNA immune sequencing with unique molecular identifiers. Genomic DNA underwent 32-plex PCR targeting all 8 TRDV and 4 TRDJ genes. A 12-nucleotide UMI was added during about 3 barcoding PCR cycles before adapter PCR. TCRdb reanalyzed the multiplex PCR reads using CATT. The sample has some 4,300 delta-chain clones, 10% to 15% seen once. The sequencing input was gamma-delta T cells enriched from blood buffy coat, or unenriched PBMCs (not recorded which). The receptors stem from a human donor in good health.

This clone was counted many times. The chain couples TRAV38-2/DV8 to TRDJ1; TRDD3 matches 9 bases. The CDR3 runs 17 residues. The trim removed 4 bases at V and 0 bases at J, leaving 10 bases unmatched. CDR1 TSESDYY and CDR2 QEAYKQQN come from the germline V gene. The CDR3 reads CAYRDSTGGPYTDKLIF. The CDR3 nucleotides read TGTGCTTATAGGGACAGTACTGGGGGACCGTACACCGATAAACTCATCTTT.

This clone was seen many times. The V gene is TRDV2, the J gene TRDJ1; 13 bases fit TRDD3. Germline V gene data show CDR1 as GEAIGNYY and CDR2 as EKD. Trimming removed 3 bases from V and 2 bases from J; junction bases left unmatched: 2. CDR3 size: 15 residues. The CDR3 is CACDVLGDTTDKLIF. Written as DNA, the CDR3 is TGTGCCTGTGACGTACTGGGGGATACGACCGATAAACTCATCTTT.

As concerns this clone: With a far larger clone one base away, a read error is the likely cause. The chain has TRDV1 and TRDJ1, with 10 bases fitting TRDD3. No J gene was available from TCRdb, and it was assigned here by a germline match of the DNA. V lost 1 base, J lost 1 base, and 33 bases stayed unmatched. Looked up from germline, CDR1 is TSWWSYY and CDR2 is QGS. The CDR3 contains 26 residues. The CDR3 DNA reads TGTGCTCTTGGGGAACCCAGAATGTGGGCACGGGCCCCTCTTACTGGGGGATTGGGTCTCACCGATAAACTCATCTTT. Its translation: CALGEPRMWARAPLTGGLGLTDKLIF.

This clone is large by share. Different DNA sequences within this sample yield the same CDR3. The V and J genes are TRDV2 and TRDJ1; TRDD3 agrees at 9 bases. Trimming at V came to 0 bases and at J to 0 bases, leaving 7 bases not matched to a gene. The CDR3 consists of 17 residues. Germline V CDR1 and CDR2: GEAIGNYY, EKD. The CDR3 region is CACDTLTGGPYTDKLIF. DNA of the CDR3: TGTGCCTGTGACACCCTTACTGGGGGACCCTACACCGATAAACTCATCTTT.

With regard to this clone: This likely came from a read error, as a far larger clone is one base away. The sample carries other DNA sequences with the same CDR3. CDR3 sequence: CACDTTGGRSWDTRQMFF. CDR3 coding DNA: TGTGCCTGTGACACAACTGGGGGACGCTCTTGGGACACCCGACAGATGTTTTTC. The genes are TRDV2 and TRDJ3; TRDD3 matches 9 bases. Trimming at V came to 1 base and at J to 4 bases, leaving 7 bases not matched to a gene. CDR3 length: 18 amino acids. Germline CDR1 reads GEAIGNYY; CDR2 reads EKD.

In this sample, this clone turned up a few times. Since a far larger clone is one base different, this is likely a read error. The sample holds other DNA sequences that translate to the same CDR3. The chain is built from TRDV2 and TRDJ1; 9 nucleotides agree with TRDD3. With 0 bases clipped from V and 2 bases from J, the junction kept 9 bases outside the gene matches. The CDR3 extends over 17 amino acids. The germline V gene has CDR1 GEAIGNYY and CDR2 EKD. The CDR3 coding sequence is TGTGCCTGTGACACCGTTGGGGGATATGCTGGGACCGATAAACTCATCTTT. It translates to CACDTVGGYAGTDKLIF.

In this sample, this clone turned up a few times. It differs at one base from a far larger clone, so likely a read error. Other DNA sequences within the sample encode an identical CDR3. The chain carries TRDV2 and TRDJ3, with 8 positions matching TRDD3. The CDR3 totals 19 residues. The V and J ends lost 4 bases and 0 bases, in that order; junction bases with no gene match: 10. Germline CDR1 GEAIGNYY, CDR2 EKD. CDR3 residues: CACDTGSWGSSWDTRQMFF. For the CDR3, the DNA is TGTGCCTGTGATACCGGTAGCTGGGGGAGCTCCTGGGACACCCGACAGATGTTTTTC.

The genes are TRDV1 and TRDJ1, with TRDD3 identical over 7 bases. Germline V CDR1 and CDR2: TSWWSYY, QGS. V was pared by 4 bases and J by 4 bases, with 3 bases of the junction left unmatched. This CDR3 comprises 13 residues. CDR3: CALGALGGDKLIF. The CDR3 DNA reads TGTGCTCTTGGGGCCCTGGGGGGCGATAAACTCATCTTT.

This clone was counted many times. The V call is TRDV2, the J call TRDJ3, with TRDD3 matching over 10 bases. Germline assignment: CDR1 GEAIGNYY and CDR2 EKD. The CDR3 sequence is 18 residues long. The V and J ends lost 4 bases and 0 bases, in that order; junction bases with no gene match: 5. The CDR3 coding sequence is TGTGCCTGTGAAATGAGGGGGATACGCTCCTGGGACACCCGACAGATGTTTTTC. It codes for CACEMRGIRSWDTRQMFF.

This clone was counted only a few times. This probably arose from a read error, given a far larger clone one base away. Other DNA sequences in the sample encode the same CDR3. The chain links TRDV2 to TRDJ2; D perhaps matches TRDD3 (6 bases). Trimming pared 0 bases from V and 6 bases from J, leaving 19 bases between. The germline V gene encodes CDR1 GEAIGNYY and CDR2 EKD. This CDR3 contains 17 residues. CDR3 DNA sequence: TGTGCCTGTGACACCGGACTAGGGGGACCCGAGGCAGCACAACTCTTCTTT. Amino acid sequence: CACDTGLGGPEAAQLFF.